A selection of T cell receptor beta chains follows, all from one sample in a study of vaccination effects on CD4 cells after COVID-19. Sequenced by immunoSEQ multiplex PCR; TCRdb stores in-frame clones only, minus some. The sample contains 35,000 to 40,000 clones, 82% of which appear only once. No cognate antigen is known for these TCRs. The source material was CD4+ T cells from PBMCs cultured without peptide, sampled before COVID-19 vaccination. The receptors stem from a human donor who received a COVID-19 vaccine. CDR3s include the opening cysteine and the closing phenylalanine or tryptophan. D genes are given only for firm matches. For some rows the clone size is stated as once, few or many, or as a class when expanded; others skip it.

J gene: TRBJ1-2
clone size: NA
V gene: TRBV19
D gene: NA
CDR3 protein: CASMNEGRLYGYTF
CDR3 DNA: TGTGCCAGTATGAATGAGGGCCGGCTCTATGGCTACACCTTC

J gene: TRBJ1-2
clone size: NA
V gene: TRBV15
D gene: NA
CDR3 protein: CATSRDKGNYGYTF
CDR3 DNA: TGTGCCACCAGCAGAGATAAGGGGAACTATGGCTACACCTTC

J gene: TRBJ2-5
clone size: NA
V gene: TRBV24-1
D gene: TRBD2
CDR3 protein: CATSTSGPQETQYF
CDR3 DNA: TGTGCCACCTCGACTAGCGGGCCCCAAGAGACCCAGTACTTC

J gene: TRBJ2-3
clone size: NA
V gene: TRBV24-1
D gene: TRBD2
CDR3 protein: CATSDIAGGHTDTQYF
CDR3 DNA: TGTGCCACCAGTGATATAGCGGGGGGCCATACAGATACGCAGTATTTT

J gene: TRBJ2-6
clone size: NA
V gene: TRBV10-3
D gene: TRBD1
CDR3 protein: CAISEAPAGGSGANVLTF
CDR3 DNA: TGTGCCATCAGTGAGGCTCCGGCAGGGGGCTCTGGGGCCAACGTCCTGACTTTC

J gene: TRBJ2-3
clone size: NA
V gene: TRBV30
D gene: NA
CDR3 protein: CAWSEGTSGTDTQYF
CDR3 DNA: TGTGCCTGGAGTGAAGGGACTTCCGGAACAGATACGCAGTATTTT

J gene: TRBJ1-3
clone size: NA
V gene: TRBV7-6
D gene: NA
CDR3 protein: CASSPSQGNSGNTIYF
CDR3 DNA: TGTGCCAGCAGCCCCTCACAGGGTAACTCTGGAAACACCATATATTTT

J gene: TRBJ2-3
clone size: NA
V gene: TRBV4-1
D gene: TRBD2
CDR3 protein: CASSQVALAADTQYF
CDR3 DNA: TGCGCCAGCAGCCAAGTTGCCCTAGCGGCAGATACGCAGTATTTT

J gene: TRBJ1-2
clone size: NA
V gene: TRBV11-3
D gene: TRBD1
CDR3 protein: CASSLDTTGDNYGYTF
CDR3 DNA: TGTGCCAGCAGCTTAGATACAACAGGGGATAACTATGGCTACACCTTC

J gene: TRBJ1-5
clone size: few
V gene: TRBV3-1/TRBV3-2
D gene: NA
CDR3 protein: CASSPGGAGNQPQHF
CDR3 DNA: TGTGCCAGCAGCCCCGGGGGGGCGGGCAATCAGCCCCAGCATTTT

J gene: TRBJ2-5
clone size: NA
V gene: TRBV18
D gene: TRBD1
CDR3 protein: CASSPPPTGVETQYF
CDR3 DNA: TGTGCCAGCTCACCTCCGCCAACAGGGGTAGAGACCCAGTACTTC

J gene: TRBJ1-4
clone size: NA
V gene: TRBV18
D gene: NA
CDR3 protein: CASSPLRDPEKLFF
CDR3 DNA: TGTGCCAGCTCTCCTCTCAGGGATCCGGAAAAACTGTTTTTT

J gene: TRBJ2-2
clone size: NA
V gene: TRBV10-3
D gene: TRBD1
CDR3 protein: CAISAGTGDTGELFF
CDR3 DNA: TGTGCCATCTCTGCAGGGACAGGGGACACCGGGGAGCTGTTTTTT

J gene: TRBJ1-2
clone size: NA
V gene: TRBV4-1
D gene: NA
CDR3 protein: CASSQDQAGPRYGYTF
CDR3 DNA: TGCGCCAGCAGCCAAGATCAGGCGGGGCCGAGGTATGGCTACACCTTC

J gene: TRBJ2-2
clone size: few
V gene: TRBV11-1
D gene: NA
CDR3 protein: CASSPFSGAGELFF
CDR3 DNA: TGTGCCAGCAGCCCGTTCTCTGGGGCCGGGGAGCTGTTTTTT

J gene: TRBJ1-3
clone size: NA
V gene: TRBV7-2
D gene: NA
CDR3 protein: CASSPSSGNTIYF
CDR3 DNA: TGTGCCAGCAGTCCCTCGTCCGGAAACACCATATATTTT

J gene: TRBJ2-5
clone size: NA
V gene: TRBV24-1
D gene: NA
CDR3 protein: CATSDSTVQETQYF
CDR3 DNA: TGTGCCACCAGTGATTCCACAGTACAAGAGACCCAGTACTTC

J gene: TRBJ2-1
clone size: NA
V gene: TRBV24-1
D gene: NA
CDR3 protein: CATSLVGYNEQFF
CDR3 DNA: TGTGCCACCAGTCTCGTCGGCTACAATGAGCAGTTCTTC